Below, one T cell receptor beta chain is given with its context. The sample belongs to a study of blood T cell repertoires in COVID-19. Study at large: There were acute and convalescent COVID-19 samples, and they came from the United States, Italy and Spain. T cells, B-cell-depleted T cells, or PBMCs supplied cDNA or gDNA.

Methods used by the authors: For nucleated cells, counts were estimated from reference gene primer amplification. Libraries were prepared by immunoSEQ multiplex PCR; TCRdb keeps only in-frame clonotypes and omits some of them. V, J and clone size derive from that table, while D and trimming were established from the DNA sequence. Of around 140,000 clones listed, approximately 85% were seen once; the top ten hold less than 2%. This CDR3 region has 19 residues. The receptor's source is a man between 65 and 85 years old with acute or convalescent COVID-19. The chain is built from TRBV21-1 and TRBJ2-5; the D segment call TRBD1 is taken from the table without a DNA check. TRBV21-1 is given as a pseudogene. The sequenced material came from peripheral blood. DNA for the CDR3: TGTGCCAGCAGCAAAGGAAAGGGGAAAAGGCCAGCGCACCAAGAGACCCAGTACTTC. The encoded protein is CASSKGKGKRPAHQETQYF.